This T cell receptor beta chain was documented in a study of read filtering for tumor transcriptome and immune sequencing. This library used about 400 ng RNA and molecular barcoded adaptors spanning alpha/delta and beta/gamma chains. A single record per CDR3 protein comes from TCRdb applying MiXCR to the reads. The sample consists of tens of thousands of distinct CDR3 sequences, about 13% of them appearing once. The CDR3 loop spans 13 amino acids. The J segment lost 5 bases and the V segment lost 5 bases, leaving 4 bases of the junction unmatched. Looked up from germline, CDR1 is DFQATT and CDR2 is SNEGSKA (reference sequence).

The chain employs TRBV20-1 and TRBJ1-2, with 11 bases matching TRBD1. Sequencing was carried out using a population of CD138-negative cells sorted from bone marrow. The clonotype was recovered from a donor aged 40 or older with multiple myeloma. CDR3 in amino acids: CSAGGQGEYGYTF. In DNA, the CDR3 is TGCAGTGCTGGGGGACAGGGGGAGTATGGCTACACCTTC.